This T cell receptor beta chain was captured in a study of T-cell memory formation after mild COVID-19. Per germline, CDR1 LGHNA and CDR2 YSLEER. The CDR3 is made up of 14 amino acids. The germline V and J ends were trimmed by 2 bases and 7 bases, with 9 bases remaining between them. Regarding this clonotype: The antigen is unknown.

TCRdb ran MiXCR on the 5' RACE reads and lists one entry per CDR3 protein. The sample lists 400,000 or so distinct CDR3 sequences, over 15% occurring once. Regarding the study as a whole: Contracting CD4+ clones were located mainly in CM and EM, and CD8+ clones in EMRA. Pre-infection memory carried some responding clones, suggesting that cross-reactive memory joined. Second-wave clones reaching peak frequency on day 37 lacked confirmed SARS-CoV-2 specificity.

The TCR was taken from an adult woman who had mild COVID-19 (a few samples of this study predate the infection). Cell type and time point are not known. The rearrangement joins TRBV4-3 to TRBJ1-6; D unclear. The material sequenced was PBMCs or a T cell subset sorted from them (not recorded which). CDR3 sequence: CASSQLQSNSPLHF. The CDR3 DNA sequence: TGCGCCAGCAGCCAACTGCAATCCAATTCACCCCTCCACTTT.